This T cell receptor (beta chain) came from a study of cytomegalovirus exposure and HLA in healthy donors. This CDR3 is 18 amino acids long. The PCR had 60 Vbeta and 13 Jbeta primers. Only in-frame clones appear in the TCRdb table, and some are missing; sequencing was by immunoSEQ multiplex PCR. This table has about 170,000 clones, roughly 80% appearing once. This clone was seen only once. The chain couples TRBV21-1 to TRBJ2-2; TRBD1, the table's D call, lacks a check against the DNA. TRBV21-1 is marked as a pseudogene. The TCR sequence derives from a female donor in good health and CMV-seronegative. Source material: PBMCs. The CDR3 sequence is CASSKVKSSQGSTGELFF. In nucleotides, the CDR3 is TGTGCCAGCAGCAAAGTTAAGAGTTCGCAGGGGAGTACCGGGGAGCTGTTTTTT.